Below are 19 T cell receptor beta chains sequenced from a single sample in a study of T cell changes during pregnancy in multiple sclerosis. Measured with immunoSEQ multiplex PCR; TCRdb has only the in-frame clones, and not every one. Of roughly 52,000 clones detected, 94% appear once; the ten largest clones hold roughly 3.5%. The specimen was CD8+ T cells from peripheral blood mononuclear cells, collected in the third trimester of pregnancy. The receptors stem from a female donor with multiple sclerosis, enrolled in a pregnancy study.

The CDR3 loop is CASSPQTGDEAFF. The CDR3 DNA reads as TGTGCCAGCTCACCTCAGACAGGAGATGAAGCTTTCTTT. The gene calls are TRBV18 and TRBJ1-1; maybe TRBD1 (6 bases). This CDR3 comprises 13 residues. Germline V gene lookup returns CDR1 KGHSH and CDR2 LQKENI. Trimming removed 3 bases at V and 7 bases at J, with 12 bases between.

This chain uses TRBV6-5 with TRBJ1-2; D not certain. V dropped 2 bases and J dropped 7 bases, with 17 bases sitting between them. The germline gives CDR1 MNHEY, CDR2 SVGAGI. The CDR3 sequence is 15 residues long. This CDR3 is CASSYVAGSNRGYTF. DNA for the CDR3: TGTGCCAGCAGTTACGTTGCAGGATCGAATCGTGGCTACACCTTC.

The chain links TRBV29-1 to TRBJ2-2; D is uncertain. The germline CDR1 and CDR2 sequences are SQVTM and ANQGSEA. There are 13 residues in the CDR3. The V and J ends lost 5 bases and 6 bases respectively, with 13 bases between them. The DNA of the CDR3 is TGCAGCGTTCCAGATAGTGCGGCCGGGGAGCTGTTTTTT. It yields the protein CSVPDSAAGELFF.

The V call is TRBV7-2, the J call TRBJ2-7; D unclear. Germline V gene lookup returns CDR1 SGHTA and CDR2 FQGNSA. The CDR3 has 13 amino acids. The V end lost 3 bases, the J end lost 6 bases, and 12 bases lay between the germline ends. The CDR3 reads CASSLGLVVEQYF. The CDR3 coding sequence is TGTGCCAGCAGCTTGGGCCTCGTGGTCGAGCAGTACTTC.

V is TRBV7-6 and J is TRBJ1-1; 9 bases align to TRBD1. Trimming at V came to 1 base and at J to 4 bases, leaving 7 bases not matched to a gene. Looked up from germline, CDR1 is SGHVS and CDR2 is FNYEAQ. There are 16 residues in the CDR3. The CDR3 spells CASSLETGGLGTEAFF. Written as DNA, the CDR3 is TGTGCCAGCAGCTTAGAGACAGGGGGTTTGGGCACTGAAGCTTTCTTT. Full variable domain (missing parts from reference TRBV7-6 and TRBJ1-1): GAGVSQSPRYKVTKRGQDVALRCDPISGHVSLYWYRQALGQGPEFLTYFNYEAQQDKSGLPNDRFSAERPEGSISTLTIQRTEQRDSAMYRCASSLETGGLGTEAFFGQGTRLTVV.

The chain employs TRBV10-2 and TRBJ1-2; 8 bases map to TRBD1. The CDR3 has 17 residues. V lost 0 bases and J lost 4; bases outside the gene matches: 10. From germline, CDR1 is WSHSY and CDR2 SAAADI. CDR3 sequence reads: CASSESGTGRTPYGYTF. In DNA form, the CDR3 reads TGCGCCAGCAGTGAGTCAGGGACAGGCCGAACACCCTATGGCTACACCTTC.

The count of this clone is one. This chain uses TRBV7-6 with TRBJ2-7; 12 nucleotides match TRBD1. The germline CDR1 and CDR2 sequences are SGHVS and FNYEAQ. The V and J ends lost 5 bases and 6 bases, in that order; junction bases with no gene match: 14. This CDR3 spans 17 amino acids. Written as DNA, the CDR3 is TGTGCCAGCAGCCCCGGGACAGGGGGCGAACGAACTCTCGAGCAGTACTTC. Translation: CASSPGTGGERTLEQYF.

The chain has TRBV2 and TRBJ2-1; 11 positions match TRBD2. CDR3 size: 15 residues. Germline V gives CDR1 SNHLY, CDR2 FYNNEI. Trimming took 6 bases from V and 5 from J; bases not matched to a gene: 6. For the CDR3, the DNA is TGTGCCAGCAGGACCGGGACTAGCGGACACAATGAGCAGTTCTTC. This translates into CASRTGTSGHNEQFF.

The rearrangement uses TRBV7-2 and TRBJ2-5; 8 bases align to TRBD1. This CDR3 contains 14 residues. In germline, CDR1 is SGHTA, CDR2 FQGNSA. Germline trimming cut 7 bases from V and 5 bases from J; bases unmatched to any gene: 9. The CDR3 protein is CASTDLGQGETQYF. DNA for the CDR3: TGTGCCAGCACCGACCTTGGACAGGGTGAGACCCAGTACTTC. Drawing the rest from reference TRBV7-2 and TRBJ2-5, the complete variable domain is GAGVSQSPSNKVTEKGKDVELRCDPISGHTALYWYRQSLGQGLEFLIYFQGNSAPDKSGLPSDRFSAERTGGSVSTLTIQRTQQEDSAVYLCASTDLGQGETQYFGPGTRLLVL.

The chain uses TRBV5-1 and TRBJ2-7, with 11 bases fitting TRBD2. Germline lookup yields CDR1 SGHRS and CDR2 YFSETQ. CDR3 size: 15 residues. The V segment lost 4 bases and the J segment 4 bases; nucleotides outside the gene matches: 7. The CDR3 bases are TGCGCCAGCAGCCCGGGGACTAGCGGAGTTTACGAGCAGTACTTC. Residues: CASSPGTSGVYEQYF. Using reference TRBV5-1 and TRBJ2-7 for the parts outside the CDR3, the full variable domain is KAGVTQTPRYLIKTRGQQVTLSCSPISGHRSVSWYQQTPGQGLQFLFEYFSETQRNKGNFPGRFSGRQFSNSRSEMNVSTLELGDSALYLCASSPGTSGVYEQYFGPGTRLTVT.

V gene TRBV5-1 combines with J gene TRBJ2-7; TRBD2 matches 10 bases. Germline lookup yields CDR1 SGHRS and CDR2 YFSETQ. This CDR3 spans 14 amino acids. V shed 1 base, J shed 9 bases, and the junction held 7 bases outside the gene matches. The CDR3 sequence is CASSLTTSGKRQYF. CDR3 coding DNA: TGCGCCAGCAGCTTGACTACTAGCGGGAAGCGGCAGTACTTC.

The chain has TRBV7-9 and TRBJ2-5, with 7 nucleotides matching TRBD1. The CDR3 sequence is 15 residues long. V gave up 4 bases and J gave up 1 base; unmatched junction bases: 6. Germline-derived CDR1 and CDR2 are SEHNR and FQNEAQ (reference sequence). CDR3 region: CASSSDRATQETQYF. DNA of the CDR3: TGTGCCAGCAGCTCCGACAGGGCGACCCAAGAGACCCAGTACTTC. The full variable domain, in which reference TRBV7-9 and TRBJ2-5 provide the parts outside the CDR3, is DTGVSQNPRHKITKRGQNVTFRCDPISEHNRLYWYRQTLGQGPEFLTYFQNEAQLEKSRLLSDRFSAERPKGSFSTLEIQRTEQGDSAMYLCASSSDRATQETQYFGPGTRLLVL.

This clone showed up many times. The chain combines TRBV28 with TRBJ2-3; 7 bases agree with TRBD2. V lost 5 bases and J lost 4; bases outside the gene matches: 0. The CDR3 is 12 residues long. In germline, CDR1 is MDHEN, CDR2 SYDVKM. CDR3 DNA sequence: TGTGCCAGCAGTACTAGCGCAGATACGCAGTATTTT. It codes for CASSTSADTQYF.

This sequence joins TRBV5-1 and TRBJ1-1; D is perhaps TRBD1 (6 bases). V lost 1 base and J 1 base, leaving 14 bases between the germline ends. The CDR3 extends over 16 amino acids. Germline V gives CDR1 SGHRS, CDR2 YFSETQ. The CDR3 nucleotides read TGCGCCAGCAGCTTGAATTGGCAGGGGCGGAACACTGAAGCTTTCTTT. This sequence encodes CASSLNWQGRNTEAFF. Based on the CDR3 plus reference TRBV5-1 and TRBJ1-1, the full variable domain is KAGVTQTPRYLIKTRGQQVTLSCSPISGHRSVSWYQQTPGQGLQFLFEYFSETQRNKGNFPGRFSGRQFSNSRSEMNVSTLELGDSALYLCASSLNWQGRNTEAFFGQGTRLTVV.

This clone came up once. This rearrangement joins TRBV9 to TRBJ2-1; D is perhaps TRBD2 (6 bases). There are 15 residues in the CDR3. Germline V CDR1 and CDR2: SGDLS, YYNGEE. With 0 bases removed from V and 6 bases from J, the gap between germline ends came to 13 bases. This CDR3 is CASSVEYLASNEQFF. CDR3 nucleotides: TGTGCCAGCAGCGTAGAGTATCTAGCGAGCAATGAGCAGTTCTTC.

This chain links TRBV6-5 with TRBJ2-5; D remains ambiguous. V was shortened by 2 bases and J by 6 bases, with 13 bases between the two germline ends. This CDR3 spans 14 amino acids. CDR1 MNHEY and CDR2 SVGAGI come from the germline V gene. The CDR3 sequence: CASSYMGPQKTQYF. The CDR3 bases are TGTGCCAGCAGTTACATGGGCCCACAAAAGACCCAGTACTTC.

The rearrangement joins TRBV5-1 to TRBJ2-1; the D is unclear. With 2 bases removed from V and 6 bases from J, the gap between germline ends came to 12 bases. The germline V gene has CDR1 SGHRS and CDR2 YFSETQ. The CDR3 consists of 14 residues. The CDR3 sequence is CASSFAGLFNEQFF. The CDR3 DNA is TGCGCCAGCAGCTTTGCTGGCCTTTTCAATGAGCAGTTCTTC.

The chain is built from TRBV4-1 and TRBJ1-5; perhaps TRBD1 as D (5 bases). V lost 5 bases, J lost 11 bases, and 19 bases lay in between. The CDR3 covers 14 residues. The germline V gene encodes CDR1 MGHRA and CDR2 YSYEKL. In nucleotides, the CDR3 is TGCGCCAGCAGCTACCGGGACGGTGCGGGGGCCCAGCATTTT. This encodes CASSYRDGAGAQHF.

The V call is TRBV5-6, the J call TRBJ1-1, with a possible D match to TRBD1 (5 bases). CDR1 SGHDT and CDR2 YYEEEE come from the germline V gene. The CDR3 is 11 residues long. The ends were cut back, 4 bases at V and 8 bases at J, with 9 bases in the middle. The CDR3 loop reads CASSMGLEAFF. The CDR3 nucleotides are TGTGCCAGCAGCATGGGGCTCGAAGCTTTCTTT.